This entry lists 7 T cell receptor beta chains sequenced from one sample in a study of T cells after yellow fever vaccination. TCRdb reprocessed the 5' RACE reads with MiXCR, giving one entry per CDR3 protein. The sample includes about 350,000 distinct CDR3 sequences, 7% to 9% of them seen just once. Sequencing used PBMCs, obtained roughly 47 days after the first yellow fever vaccination. The receptors here all came from a man aged 18 to 29 who received the YFV17D yellow fever vaccine.

This clonotype has just a few counts. This chain connects TRBV12-3 or TRBV12-4 to TRBJ1-2; tentatively, D is TRBD1 (6 bases). V lost 5 bases, J lost 0 bases, and 7 bases lay in between. This CDR3 has 13 residues. CDR3 amino acids: CASSRTANYGYTF. The CDR3 nucleotides read TGTGCCAGCAGTCGGACAGCTAACTATGGCTACACCTTC.

The J gene is TRBJ2-6, the V gene TRBV5-1, with no clear D. CDR1 and CDR2 from the germline V gene are SGHRS and YFSETQ. Trimming shortened V by 2 bases and J by 1 base, and 16 bases separated the two germline ends. There are 18 residues in the CDR3. CDR3 region: CASSFFGHPRSGANVLTF. CDR3 in DNA: TGCGCCAGCAGCTTCTTCGGCCACCCACGATCTGGGGCCAACGTCCTGACTTTC.

This clonotype was detected a few times. V gene TRBV18 combines with J gene TRBJ2-1, with 14 bases identical to TRBD2. V dropped 0 bases and J dropped 2; count of bases not matched to a gene: 0. Per the germline V gene, CDR1 is KGHSH and CDR2 is LQKENI. There are 17 residues in the CDR3. CDR3 nucleotide sequence: TGTGCCAGCTCACCACCGGGACTAGCGGGGGCCTACAATGAGCAGTTCTTC. Protein: CASSPPGLAGAYNEQFF.

Many counts were recorded for this clonotype. The rearrangement joins TRBV6-5 to TRBJ1-3; D might be TRBD1 (6 bases). The CDR3 has 12 amino acids. With 5 bases removed from V and 10 bases from J, the gap between germline ends came to 12 bases. Germline V gene sequence: CDR1 MNHEY, CDR2 SVGAGI. DNA for the CDR3: TGTGCCAGCAGTGACAGGTTTTCTACCATATATTTT. Amino acids: CASSDRFSTIYF.

A remark on this clonotype: This may be a read error, as it is one base from a much larger clone. J is TRBJ1-4 and V is TRBV12-3 or TRBV12-4; no reliable D call. The CDR3 runs 11 residues. Here the CDR3 DNA reads TGTGCCAGCAGTTTTCTCGAAAAACTGTTGTTT. It yields the protein CASSFLEKLLF.

This clonotype was observed a few times. The CDR3 DNA is TGCAGTGCTACGATAGCGGGGGGTAGCACAGATACGCAGTATTTT. Translating gives CSATIAGGSTDTQYF. This sequence joins TRBV20-1 and TRBJ2-3, with TRBD2 matching 10 bases. The J segment lost 0 bases and the V segment lost 4 bases, leaving 4 bases of the junction unmatched. Germline-derived CDR1 and CDR2 are DFQATT and SNEGSKA (reference sequence). The CDR3 has 15 amino acids.

V usage is TRBV19 and J usage is TRBJ2-1; D uncertain. With 9 bases removed from V and 7 bases from J, the gap between germline ends came to 16 bases. CDR3 length equals 13 residues. The germline CDR1 and CDR2 sequences are LNHDA and SQIVND (reference sequence). Written as DNA, the CDR3 is TGTGCCAGGATACCCAACATAGGTAATGAGCAGTTCTTC. It encodes CARIPNIGNEQFF.